A single sample is the source of the 2 T cell receptor beta chains below, sequenced in a study of CD8 T cells in ankylosing spondylitis. Antigen specificity for these receptors is unknown. TCRdb fed the 5' RACE reads into MiXCR, producing one record per CDR3 protein. The profile covers 700,000 or so distinct CDR3 sequences, with under 20% appearing a single time and about a fifth taken by the ten largest. Overall study findings and caveats: Ankylosing spondylitis blood seemed to carry a telltale TCR beta motif made of seven or eight highly homologous variants.

Sequenced: blood, either unsorted or a sorted T cell fraction (not recorded which). Source of these receptors: a male donor with ankylosing spondylitis.

This clonotype has only a few counts. The chain carries TRBV7-9 and TRBJ1-2; D is possibly TRBD1 (5 bases). Germline assignment: CDR1 SEHNR and CDR2 FQNEAQ (reference sequence). V was clipped by 5 bases and J by 8 bases, with 18 bases between them. The CDR3 runs 14 residues. The CDR3 reads CASSPRVGTQGYTF. CDR3 bases: TGTGCCAGCAGCCCCAGGGTGGGGACGCAGGGCTACACCTTC.

This clonotype was counted only a few times. The chain has TRBV5-1 and TRBJ1-2; 8 bases fit TRBD1. The CDR3 has 15 amino acids. V trimming: 1 base; J trimming: 5 bases; junction bases outside the gene matches: 7. Germline V CDR1 and CDR2: SGHRS, YFSETQ. The CDR3 loop reads CASSLYPDRAYGYTF. The CDR3 DNA sequence: TGCGCCAGCAGCTTGTATCCGGACAGGGCTTATGGCTACACCTTC.